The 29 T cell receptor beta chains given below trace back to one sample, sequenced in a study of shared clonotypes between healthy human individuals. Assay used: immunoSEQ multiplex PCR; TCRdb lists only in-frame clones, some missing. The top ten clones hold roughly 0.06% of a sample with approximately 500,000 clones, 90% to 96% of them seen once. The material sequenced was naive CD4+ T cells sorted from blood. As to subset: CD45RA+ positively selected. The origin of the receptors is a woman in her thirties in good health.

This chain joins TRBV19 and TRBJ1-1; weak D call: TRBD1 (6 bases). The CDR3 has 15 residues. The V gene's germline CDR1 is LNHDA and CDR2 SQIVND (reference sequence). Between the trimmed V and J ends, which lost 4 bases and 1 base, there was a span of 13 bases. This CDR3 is CASSKRQVENTEAFF. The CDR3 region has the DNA TGTGCCAGTAGTAAAAGACAGGTAGAGAACACTGAAGCTTTCTTT.

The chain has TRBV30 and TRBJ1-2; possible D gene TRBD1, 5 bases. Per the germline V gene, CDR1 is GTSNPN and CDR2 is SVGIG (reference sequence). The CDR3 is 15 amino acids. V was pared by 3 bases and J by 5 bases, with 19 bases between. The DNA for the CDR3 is TGTGCCTGGAGGGGGAGGGACCGGGCGGTGTATGGCTACACCTTC. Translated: CAWRGRDRAVYGYTF.

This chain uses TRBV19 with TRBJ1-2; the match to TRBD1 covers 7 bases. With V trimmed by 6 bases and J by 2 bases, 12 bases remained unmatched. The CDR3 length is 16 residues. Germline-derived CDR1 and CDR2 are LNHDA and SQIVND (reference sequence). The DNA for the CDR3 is TGTGCCAGTAGGAAGCCCGGGACAGAATACAACTATGGCTACACCTTC. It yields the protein CASRKPGTEYNYGYTF.

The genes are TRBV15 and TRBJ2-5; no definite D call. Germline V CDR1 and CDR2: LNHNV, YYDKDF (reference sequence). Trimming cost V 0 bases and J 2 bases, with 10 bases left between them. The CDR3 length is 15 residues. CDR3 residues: CATSRDPTTQETQYF. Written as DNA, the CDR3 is TGTGCCACCAGCAGAGATCCCACCACTCAAGAGACCCAGTACTTC. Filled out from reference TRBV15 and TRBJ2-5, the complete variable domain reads DAMVIQNPRYQVTQFGKPVTLSCSQTLNHNVMYWYQQKSSQAPKLLFHYYDKDFNNEADTPDNFQSRRPNTSFCFLDIRSPGLGDTAMYLCATSRDPTTQETQYFGPGTRLLVL.

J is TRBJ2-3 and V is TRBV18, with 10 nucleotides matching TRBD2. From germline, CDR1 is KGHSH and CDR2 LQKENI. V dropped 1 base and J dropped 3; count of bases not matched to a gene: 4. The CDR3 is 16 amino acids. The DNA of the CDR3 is TGTGCCAGCTCACCACGGGCTAGCGGGAGTACAGATACGCAGTATTTT. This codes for CASSPRASGSTDTQYF.

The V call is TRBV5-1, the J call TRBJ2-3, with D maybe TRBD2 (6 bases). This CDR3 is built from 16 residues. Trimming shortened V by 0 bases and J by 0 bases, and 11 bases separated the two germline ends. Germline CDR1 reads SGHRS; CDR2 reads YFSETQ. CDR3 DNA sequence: TGCGCCAGCAGCTTGGGGAGGGATTCTAGCACAGATACGCAGTATTTT. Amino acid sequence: CASSLGRDSSTDTQYF.

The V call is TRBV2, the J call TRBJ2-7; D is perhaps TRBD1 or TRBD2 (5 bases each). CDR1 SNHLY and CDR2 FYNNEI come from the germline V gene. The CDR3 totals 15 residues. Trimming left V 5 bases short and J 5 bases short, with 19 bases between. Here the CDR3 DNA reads TGTGCCAGCAGTTTTTTCCGGGACGGACCCCACGAGCAGTACTTC. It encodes CASSFFRDGPHEQYF.

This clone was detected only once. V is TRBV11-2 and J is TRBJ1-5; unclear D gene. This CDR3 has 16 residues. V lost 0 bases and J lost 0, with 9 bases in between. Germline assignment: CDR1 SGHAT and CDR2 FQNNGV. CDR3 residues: CASSLESRASNQPQHF. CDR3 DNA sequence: TGTGCCAGCAGCTTAGAATCGAGGGCTAGCAATCAGCCCCAGCATTTT.

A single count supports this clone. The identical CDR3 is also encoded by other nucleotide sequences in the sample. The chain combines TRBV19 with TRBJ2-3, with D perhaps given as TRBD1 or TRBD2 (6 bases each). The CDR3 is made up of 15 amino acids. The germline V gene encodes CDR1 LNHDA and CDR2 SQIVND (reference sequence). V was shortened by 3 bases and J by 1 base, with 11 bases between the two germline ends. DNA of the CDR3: TGTGCCAGTAGTATCTGGGGGGCCGGCACAGATACGCAGTATTTT. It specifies CASSIWGAGTDTQYF.

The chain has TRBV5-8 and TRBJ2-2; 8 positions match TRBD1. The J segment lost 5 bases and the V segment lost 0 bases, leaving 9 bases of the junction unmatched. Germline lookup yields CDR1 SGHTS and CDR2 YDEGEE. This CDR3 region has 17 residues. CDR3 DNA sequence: TGTGCCAGCAGCTTGGAGGCGGACAGGGTGGCGACCGGGGAGCTGTTTTTT. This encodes CASSLEADRVATGELFF.

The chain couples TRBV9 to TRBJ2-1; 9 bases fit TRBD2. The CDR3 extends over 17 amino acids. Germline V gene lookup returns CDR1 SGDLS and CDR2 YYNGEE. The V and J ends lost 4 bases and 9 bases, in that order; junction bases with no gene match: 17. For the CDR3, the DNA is TGTGCCAGCAGCTCAGAGGAACTAGCGGGTATGTTCCTTGAGCAGTTCTTC. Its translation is CASSSEELAGMFLEQFF.

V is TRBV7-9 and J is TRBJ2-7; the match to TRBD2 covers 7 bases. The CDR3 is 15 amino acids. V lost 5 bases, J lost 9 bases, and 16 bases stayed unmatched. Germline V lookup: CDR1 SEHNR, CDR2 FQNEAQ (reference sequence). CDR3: CASSPLGVAGSWQYF. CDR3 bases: TGTGCCAGCAGCCCACTGGGGGTAGCGGGTTCCTGGCAGTACTTC.

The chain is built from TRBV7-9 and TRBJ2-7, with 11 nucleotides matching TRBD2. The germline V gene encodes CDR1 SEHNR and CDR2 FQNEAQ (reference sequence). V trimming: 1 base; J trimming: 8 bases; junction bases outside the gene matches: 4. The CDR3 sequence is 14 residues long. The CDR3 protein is CASSLETSGIKQYF. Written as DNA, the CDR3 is TGTGCCAGCAGCTTAGAGACTAGCGGGATCAAGCAGTACTTC. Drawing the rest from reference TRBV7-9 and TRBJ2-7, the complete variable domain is DTGVSQNPRHKITKRGQNVTFRCDPISEHNRLYWYRQTLGQGPEFLTYFQNEAQLEKSRLLSDRFSAERPKGSFSTLEIQRTEQGDSAMYLCASSLETSGIKQYFGPGTRLTVT.

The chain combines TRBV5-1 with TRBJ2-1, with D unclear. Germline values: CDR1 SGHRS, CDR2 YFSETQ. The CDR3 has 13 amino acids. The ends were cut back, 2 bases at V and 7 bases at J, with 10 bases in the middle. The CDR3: CASSLGWSNEQFF. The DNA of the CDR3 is TGCGCCAGCAGCTTAGGGTGGTCGAATGAGCAGTTCTTC.

CDR3 nucleotide sequence: TGTGCCAGCAGCTTTCGGGCCACAGGGACCGAGCAGTACTTC. Translated: CASSFRATGTEQYF. The gene calls are TRBV7-9 and TRBJ2-7; D may be TRBD1 (6 bases). The CDR3 has 14 amino acids. Germline loops: CDR1 SEHNR, CDR2 FQNEAQ (reference sequence). V shed 3 bases and J shed 6 bases, with 15 bases lying between them.

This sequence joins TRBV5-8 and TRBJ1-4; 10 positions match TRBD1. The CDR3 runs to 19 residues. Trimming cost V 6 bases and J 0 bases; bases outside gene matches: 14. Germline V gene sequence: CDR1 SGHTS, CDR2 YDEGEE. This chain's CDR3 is CASTPTTGGVYATNEKLFF. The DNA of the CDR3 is TGTGCCAGCACCCCCACGACAGGGGGCGTCTACGCAACTAATGAAAAACTGTTTTTT.

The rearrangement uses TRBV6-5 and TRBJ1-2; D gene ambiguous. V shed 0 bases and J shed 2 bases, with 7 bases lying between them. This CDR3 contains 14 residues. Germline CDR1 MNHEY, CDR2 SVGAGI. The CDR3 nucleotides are TGTGCCAGCAGTTACTCGGCCAGCAACTATGGCTACACCTTC. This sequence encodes CASSYSASNYGYTF.

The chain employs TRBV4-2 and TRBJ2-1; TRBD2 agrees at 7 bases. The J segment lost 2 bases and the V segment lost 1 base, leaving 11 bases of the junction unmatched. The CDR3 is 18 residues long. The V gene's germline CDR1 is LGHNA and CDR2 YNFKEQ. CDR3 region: CASSQVGSGPYAYNEQFF. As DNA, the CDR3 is TGTGCCAGCAGCCAAGTGGGTAGCGGGCCCTATGCCTACAATGAGCAGTTCTTC.

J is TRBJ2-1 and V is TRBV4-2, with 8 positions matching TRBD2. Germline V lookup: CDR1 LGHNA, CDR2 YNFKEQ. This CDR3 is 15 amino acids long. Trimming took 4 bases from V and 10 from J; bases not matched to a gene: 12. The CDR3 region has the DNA TGTGCCAGCAGCCGAGAACCGGGACTAGTCGGGGAGCAGTTCTTC. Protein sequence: CASSREPGLVGEQFF.

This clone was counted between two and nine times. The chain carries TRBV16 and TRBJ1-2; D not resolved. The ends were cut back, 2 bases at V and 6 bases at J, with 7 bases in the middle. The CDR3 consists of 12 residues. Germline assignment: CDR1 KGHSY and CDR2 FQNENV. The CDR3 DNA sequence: TGTGCCAGCAGCCAAGGCCCCCATGGCTACACCTTC. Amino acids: CASSQGPHGYTF. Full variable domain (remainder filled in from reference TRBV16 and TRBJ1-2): GEEVAQTPKHLVRGEGQKAKLYCAPIKGHSYVFWYQQVLKNEFKFLISFQNENVFDETGMPKERFSAKCLPNSPCSLEIQATKLEDSAVYFCASSQGPHGYTFGSGTRLTVV.

DNA of the CDR3: TGTGCCAGCAGGCCAGGGGCAGAAGGAAACACCATATATTTT. Translating gives CASRPGAEGNTIYF. The chain is built from TRBV7-2 and TRBJ1-3; a possible D gene is TRBD1 (6 bases). Trimming pared 6 bases from V and 4 bases from J, leaving 13 bases between. This CDR3 has 14 amino acids. Germline assignment: CDR1 SGHTA and CDR2 FQGNSA.

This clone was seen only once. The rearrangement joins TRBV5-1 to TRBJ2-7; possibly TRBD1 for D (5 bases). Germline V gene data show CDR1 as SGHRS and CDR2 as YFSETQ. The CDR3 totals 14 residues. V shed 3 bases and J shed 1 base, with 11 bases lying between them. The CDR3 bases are TGCGCCAGCAGCTCGCGACAGAGGTCCTACGAGCAGTACTTC. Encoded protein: CASSSRQRSYEQYF.

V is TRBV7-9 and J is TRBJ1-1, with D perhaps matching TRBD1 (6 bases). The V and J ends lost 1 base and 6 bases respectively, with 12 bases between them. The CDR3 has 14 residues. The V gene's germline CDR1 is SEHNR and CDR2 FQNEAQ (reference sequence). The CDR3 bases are TGTGCCAGCAGCTTAGTGGGGGCGCGGCCTGAAGCTTTCTTT. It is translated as CASSLVGARPEAFF.

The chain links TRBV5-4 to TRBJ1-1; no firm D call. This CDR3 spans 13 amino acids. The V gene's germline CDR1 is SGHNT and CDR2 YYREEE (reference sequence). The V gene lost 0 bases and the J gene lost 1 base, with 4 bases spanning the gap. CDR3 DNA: TGTGCCAGCAGCTTGGCCGCGAACACTGAAGCTTTCTTT. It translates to CASSLAANTEAFF.

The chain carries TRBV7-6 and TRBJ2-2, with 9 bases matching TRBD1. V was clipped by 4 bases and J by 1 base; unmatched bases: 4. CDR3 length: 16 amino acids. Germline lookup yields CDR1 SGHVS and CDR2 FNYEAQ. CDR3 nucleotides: TGTGCCAGCAGCTCACAGGGGGCCGTGAACACCGGGGAGCTGTTTTTT. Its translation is CASSSQGAVNTGELFF.

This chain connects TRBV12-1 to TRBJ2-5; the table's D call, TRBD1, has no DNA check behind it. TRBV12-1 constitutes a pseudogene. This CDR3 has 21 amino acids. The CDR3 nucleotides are TGTGCCAGCAGCTTCTTCCCCGAGGGTATCGGGACAGGGGGAGGAAAAGAGACCCAGTACTTC. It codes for CASSFFPEGIGTGGGKETQYF.

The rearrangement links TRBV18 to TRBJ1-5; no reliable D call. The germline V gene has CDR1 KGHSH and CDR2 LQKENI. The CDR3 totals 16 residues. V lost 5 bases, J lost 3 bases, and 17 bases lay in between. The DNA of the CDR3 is TGTGCCAGCTCAAAGGAGTCGGTGCGGAACAATCAGCCCCAGCATTTT. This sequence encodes CASSKESVRNNQPQHF.

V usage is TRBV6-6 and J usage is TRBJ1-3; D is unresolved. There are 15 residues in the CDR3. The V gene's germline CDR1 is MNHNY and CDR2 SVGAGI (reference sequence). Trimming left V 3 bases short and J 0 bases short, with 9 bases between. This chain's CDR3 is CASSYPASSGNTIYF. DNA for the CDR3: TGTGCCAGCAGTTATCCCGCAAGCTCTGGAAACACCATATATTTT.

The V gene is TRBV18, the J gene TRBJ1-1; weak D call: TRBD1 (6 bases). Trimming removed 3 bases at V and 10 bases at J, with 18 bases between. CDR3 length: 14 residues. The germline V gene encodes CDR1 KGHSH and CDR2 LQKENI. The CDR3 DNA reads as TGTGCCAGCTCACCGTTAGACACCACAGGGCTAGCTTTCTTT. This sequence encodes CASSPLDTTGLAFF.